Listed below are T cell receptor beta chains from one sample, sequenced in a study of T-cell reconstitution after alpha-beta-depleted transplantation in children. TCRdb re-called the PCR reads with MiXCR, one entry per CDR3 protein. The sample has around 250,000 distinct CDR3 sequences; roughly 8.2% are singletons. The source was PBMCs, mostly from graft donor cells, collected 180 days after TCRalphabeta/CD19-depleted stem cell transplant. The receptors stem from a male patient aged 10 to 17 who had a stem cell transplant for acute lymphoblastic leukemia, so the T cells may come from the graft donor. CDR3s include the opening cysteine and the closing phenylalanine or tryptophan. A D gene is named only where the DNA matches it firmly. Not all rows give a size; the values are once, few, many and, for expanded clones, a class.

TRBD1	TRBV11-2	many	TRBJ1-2	CASSGHRGILYGYTF	TGTGCCAGCAGCGGACACAGGGGAATTCTCTATGGCTACACCTTC
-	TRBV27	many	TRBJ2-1	CASGDFRNEQFF	TGTGCCAGCGGGGACTTCCGCAATGAGCAGTTCTTC
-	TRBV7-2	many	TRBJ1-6	CASSLGGTFNSPLHF	TGTGCCAGCAGCTTAGGAGGAACCTTTAATTCACCCCTCCACTTT
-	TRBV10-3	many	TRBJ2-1	CAISESTNEQFF	TGTGCCATCAGTGAGTCGACCAATGAGCAGTTCTTC
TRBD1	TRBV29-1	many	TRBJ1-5	CSGPAGGRNQPQHF	TGCAGCGGTCCCGCAGGGGGAAGAAATCAGCCCCAGCATTTT
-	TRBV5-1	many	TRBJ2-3	CASSPYSTDTQYF	TGCGCCAGCAGCCCTTATTCCACAGATACGCAGTATTTT
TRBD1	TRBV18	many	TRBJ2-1	CASSPTRTGIYNEQFF	TGTGCCAGCTCACCCACCCGGACAGGGATCTACAATGAGCAGTTCTTC
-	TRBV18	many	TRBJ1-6	CASSPIPTLDINNSPLHF	TGTGCCAGCTCACCTATACCCACTCTGGACATCAATAATTCACCCCTCCACTTT
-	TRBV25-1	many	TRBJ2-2	CASSVHLTGELFF	TGTGCCAGCAGTGTCCACCTCACCGGGGAGCTGTTTTTT
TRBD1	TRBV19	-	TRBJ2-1	CASWDRDNEQFF	TGTGCCAGTTGGGACAGGGACAATGAGCAGTTCTTC
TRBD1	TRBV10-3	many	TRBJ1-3	CAISSQGRNTIYF	TGTGCCATCAGTTCACAGGGGAGAAACACCATATATTTT
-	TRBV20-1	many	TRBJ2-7	CSAPPEGRPYEQYF	TGCAGTGCTCCCCCGGAAGGGAGACCCTACGAGCAGTACTTC
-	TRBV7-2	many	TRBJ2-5	CASSLLGRTGTETQYF	TGTGCCAGCAGCTTATTAGGTAGAACTGGAACTGAGACCCAGTACTTC
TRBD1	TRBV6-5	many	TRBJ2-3	CASSYPAGGPDTQYF	TGTGCCAGCAGTTACCCGGCAGGGGGCCCAGATACGCAGTATTTT
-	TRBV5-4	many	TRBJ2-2	CASSLGVWTVGTGELFF	TGTGCCAGCAGCTTAGGGGTGTGGACAGTTGGGACCGGGGAGCTGTTTTTT
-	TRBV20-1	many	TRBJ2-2	CSARGGTFNTGELFF	TGCAGTGCTAGGGGTGGGACGTTTAACACCGGGGAGCTGTTTTTT
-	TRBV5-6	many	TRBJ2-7	CASSFATEPFYEQYF	TGTGCCAGCAGCTTTGCGACGGAACCCTTCTACGAGCAGTACTTC
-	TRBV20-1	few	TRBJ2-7	CSARTSLSYEQYF	TGCAGTGCTAGGACTTCCCTCTCCTACGAGCAGTACTTC
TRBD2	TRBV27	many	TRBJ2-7	CASSLSPGRPPYEQYF	TGTGCCAGCAGTTTATCCCCCGGGAGGCCCCCCTACGAGCAGTACTTC
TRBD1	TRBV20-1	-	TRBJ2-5	CSASYRGRRETQYF	TGCAGTGCTAGTTACAGGGGGCGGAGAGAGACCCAGTACTTC
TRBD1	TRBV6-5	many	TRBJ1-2	CASSYSTGGGYGYTF	TGTGCCAGCAGTTACTCCACAGGGGGTGGCTATGGCTACACCTTC
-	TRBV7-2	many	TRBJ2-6	CASSVRGGANVLTF	TGTGCCAGCAGCGTCCGTGGTGGGGCCAACGTCCTGACTTTC
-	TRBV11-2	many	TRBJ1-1	CASSQRGGYEAFF	TGTGCCAGCAGCCAACGGGGAGGGTACGAAGCTTTCTTT
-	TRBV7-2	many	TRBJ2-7	CASSFQPGANSYEQYF	TGTGCCAGCAGCTTCCAGCCGGGGGCCAACTCCTACGAGCAGTACTTC
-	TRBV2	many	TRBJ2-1	CASSEALGRGAGYNEQFF	TGTGCCAGCAGTGAAGCGCTGGGGCGGGGAGCCGGCTACAATGAGCAGTTCTTC
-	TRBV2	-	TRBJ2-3	CASSEMAGNTQYF	TGTGCCAGCAGTGAAATGGCAGGGAATACGCAGTATTTT
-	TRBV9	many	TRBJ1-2	CASSDRVGYTF	TGTGCCAGCAGCGACAGGGTTGGCTACACCTTC
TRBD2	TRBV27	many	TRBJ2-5	CASSPRTGGTQYF	TGTGCCAGCAGTCCCCGGACGGGGGGGACCCAGTACTTC
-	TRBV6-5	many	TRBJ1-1	CASSYSNSNTEAFF	TGTGCCAGCAGTTACTCCAATTCGAACACTGAAGCTTTCTTT
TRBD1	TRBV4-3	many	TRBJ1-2	CASSQYRGRDGYTF	TGCGCCAGCAGCCAATACAGGGGGCGGGATGGCTACACCTTC
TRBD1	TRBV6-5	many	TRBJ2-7	CASSYGDRVSYEQYF	TGTGCCAGCAGTTACGGGGACAGGGTCTCCTACGAGCAGTACTTC
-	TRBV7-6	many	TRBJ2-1	CASSGPDSYNEQFF	TGTGCCAGCAGCGGCCCTGACTCCTACAATGAGCAGTTCTTC
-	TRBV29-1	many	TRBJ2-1	CSAEGSSYNEQFF	TGCAGCGCGGAGGGATCCTCCTACAATGAGCAGTTCTTC
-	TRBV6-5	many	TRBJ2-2	CASSYISVDGELFF	TGTGCCAGCAGTTACATCTCTGTGGACGGGGAGCTGTTTTTT
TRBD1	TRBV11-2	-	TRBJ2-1	CASSFRDRANEQFF	TGTGCCAGCAGCTTCCGGGACAGGGCGAATGAGCAGTTCTTC
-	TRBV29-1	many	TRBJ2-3	CSVEDRAGRGDTQYF	TGCAGCGTTGAAGATCGGGCAGGCCGGGGAGATACGCAGTATTTT
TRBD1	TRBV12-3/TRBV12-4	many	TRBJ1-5	CASSWDRGPNQPQHF	TGTGCCAGCAGTTGGGACAGGGGGCCCAATCAGCCCCAGCATTTT
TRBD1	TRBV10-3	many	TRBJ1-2	CATHPRTGVCCYTF	TGTGCCACCCACCCGCGGACAGGGGTCTGTTGCTACACCTTC
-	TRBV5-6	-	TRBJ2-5	CARGPGGQTARETQYF	TGTGCCAGGGGCCCGGGGGGACAGACAGCAAGGGAGACCCAGTACTTC
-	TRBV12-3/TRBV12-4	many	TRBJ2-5	CASSLDTRQETQYF	TGTGCCAGCAGTTTAGATACCCGCCAAGAGACCCAGTACTTC
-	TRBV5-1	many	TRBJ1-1	CASSFGSESRAFF	TGCGCCAGCAGCTTCGGGTCGGAATCGCGGGCTTTCTTT
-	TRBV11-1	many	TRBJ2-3	CASSPTSTDTQYF	TGTGCCAGCAGCCCCACTAGCACAGATACGCAGTATTTT
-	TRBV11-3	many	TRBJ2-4	CASSSTGYKNIQYF	TGTGCCAGCAGCTCAACAGGATACAAAAACATTCAGTACTTC
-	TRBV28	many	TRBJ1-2	CASSLRLNYGYTF	TGTGCCAGCAGTTTAAGACTTAACTATGGCTACACCTTC
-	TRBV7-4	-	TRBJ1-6	CASSLKPGALSSYNSPLHF	TGTGCCAGCAGCTTAAAACCGGGAGCTTTGAGCTCCTATAATTCACCCCTCCACTTT
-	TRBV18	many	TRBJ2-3	CASSPRRRNTDTQYF	TGTGCCAGCTCACCACGTCGGCGGAACACAGATACGCAGTATTTT
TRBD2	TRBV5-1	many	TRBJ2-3	CASSLLAGGRADTQYF	TGCGCCAGCAGCCTACTAGCGGGGGGCCGGGCAGATACGCAGTATTTT
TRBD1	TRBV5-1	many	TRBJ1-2	CASSSRTGIYGYTF	TGCGCCAGCAGCTCTCGGACAGGGATCTATGGCTACACCTTC
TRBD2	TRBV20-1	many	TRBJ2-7	CSANPVGAGALSYEQYF	TGCAGTGCTAACCCGGTTGGGGCGGGAGCGCTTTCCTACGAGCAGTACTTC
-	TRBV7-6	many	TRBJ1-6	CASSRLYNSPLHF	TGTGCCAGCAGTCGGCTCTATAATTCACCCCTCCACTTT
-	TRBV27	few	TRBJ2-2	CASSSLGGTGELFF	TGTGCCAGCAGCAGCCTGGGGGGAACCGGGGAGCTGTTTTTT
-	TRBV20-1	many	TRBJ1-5	CSARIGLQPQHF	TGCAGTGCTAGGATAGGGCTTCAGCCCCAGCATTTT